This TCR beta chain came from a study of response to subunit inactivated influenza vaccine. CDR3 length: 16 residues. V lost 5 bases, J lost 3 bases, and 13 bases stayed unmatched. Looked up from germline, CDR1 is DFQATT and CDR2 is SNEGSKA (reference sequence). TCRdb fed the RT-PCR reads into MiXCR, producing one record per CDR3 protein. Of about 500,000 distinct CDR3 sequences detected, 13% appear once; the ten largest clones hold under 15%. This clonotype was seen only a few times. The specimen comprised PBMCs from blood, sampled about 40 days after vaccination. The chain employs TRBV20-1 and TRBJ2-1; 7 nucleotides agree with TRBD1. This receptor was taken from a man aged 45-65 years who received an inactivated influenza vaccine. The CDR3 DNA follows: TGCAGTGCTCCGGGACAAAAGGGGGCGATCTACAATGAGCAGTTCTTC. Translated: CSAPGQKGAIYNEQFF.